The clone carrying this T cell receptor (beta chain) came up a few times. The antigen remains undetermined. Researchers used 5'RACE with constant-segment primers to make TCR alpha and TCR beta cDNA libraries that carry sample barcodes and UMIs. TCRdb called the 5' RACE reads again in MiXCR, with one record for every CDR3 protein. The sample records about 270,000 distinct CDR3 sequences, 15% to 19% being singletons. This sample stems from a study of T-cell memory formation after mild COVID-19. Per germline, CDR1 KGHDR and CDR2 SFDVKD. Trimming removed 4 bases from V and 0 bases from J, with 17 bases in between. The CDR3 extends over 17 amino acids. General study points: Balance between CD4 and CD8 was seen in clones contracting day 15 to 85, and a CD4+ lean was seen in later expanders. Clonal second-wave expansions that peaked on day 37 had unconfirmed SARS-CoV-2 specificity. Contracting CD8+ clones were enriched in EMRA, CD4+ mainly in CM and EM.

The sequenced material came from PBMCs or a T cell subset sorted from them (not recorded which). The rearrangement links TRBV24-1 to TRBJ1-2, with TRBD1 as a possible D gene (5 bases). The TCR was taken from an adult woman who had mild COVID-19 (a few samples of this study predate the infection). Cell type and time point are not known. The CDR3 DNA reads TGTGCCACCAGTGACCCGGGCCCATCGACAGCTAACTATGGCTACACCTTC. As protein: CATSDPGPSTANYGYTF.